The 18 T cell receptor beta chains below were found in one sample sequenced in a study of T cell responses to AZD1222 COVID-19 vaccine (dated by TCRdb to about 2021). The library relied on the immunoSEQ multiplex PCR assay. Drawn from immuneACCESS, this table holds only the in-frame rearrangements with V and J called that TCRdb kept. Clones are partly lost; checked studies trace under half to an unresolved V gene and leave the rest unexplained. The sample table shows about 110,000 clones, and about 90% are seen once. The top ten constitute approximately 4.3% of the sample. This specimen's time point label, interpreted: baseline before first vaccination. Sequencing was performed on peripheral blood, taken on day 0 of AZD1222 vaccination. The receptors were sampled from an adult in good health.

The V gene is TRBV7-9, the J gene TRBJ1-2; tentatively, D is TRBD1 (5 bases). This CDR3 comprises 14 residues. Germline CDR1 is SEHNR and CDR2 is FQNEAQ (reference sequence). V gave up 1 base and J gave up 3 bases, with 9 bases separating them. This CDR3 reads CASSLDGTDYGYTF. The CDR3 nucleotides read TGTGCCAGCAGCTTAGACGGGACGGACTATGGCTACACCTTC. The full variable domain, completed using reference TRBV7-9 and TRBJ1-2, is DTGVSQNPRHKITKRGQNVTFRCDPISEHNRLYWYRQTLGQGPEFLTYFQNEAQLEKSRLLSDRFSAERPKGSFSTLEIQRTEQGDSAMYLCASSLDGTDYGYTFGSGTRLTVV.

The chain employs TRBV5-1 and TRBJ2-1; 8 nucleotides line up with TRBD2. Germline CDR1 is SGHRS and CDR2 is YFSETQ. The CDR3 is 15 amino acids. J lost 4 bases, V lost 4 bases, and 7 bases had no gene match. The CDR3 DNA reads as TGCGCCAGCAGCGCCGGGGGGGCGGATTACAATGAGCAGTTCTTC. This encodes CASSAGGADYNEQFF.

This clone has just one count. The rearrangement joins TRBV9 to TRBJ2-3, with 10 bases identical to TRBD2. Trimming cost V 2 bases and J 4 bases; bases outside gene matches: 10. The germline CDR1 and CDR2 sequences are SGDLS and YYNGEE. The CDR3 spans 17 residues. DNA of the CDR3: TGTGCCAGCAGCGTCGAGGCTAGCGGGAGAAGTGCAGATACGCAGTATTTT. As protein: CASSVEASGRSADTQYF.

This clone has just one count. CDR3 nucleotides: TGTGCCAGTCTTGGCAGGGGGAACACCGGGGAGCTGTTTTTT. Protein product: CASLGRGNTGELFF. The V call is TRBV19, the J call TRBJ2-2; D is perhaps TRBD1 (6 bases). V lost 8 bases and J lost 1, with 11 bases in between. This CDR3 has 14 amino acids. The germline V gene encodes CDR1 LNHDA and CDR2 SQIVND (reference sequence).

V is TRBV7-2 and J is TRBJ1-2, with a tentative D call TRBD1 (6 bases). Trimming cost V 4 bases and J 2 bases, with 14 bases left between them. CDR3 length: 15 amino acids. CDR1 is SGHTA, CDR2 FQGNSA, per germline. CDR3 coding DNA: TGTGCCAGCAGCTCTACGGCGGGGGGCAACTATGGCTACACCTTC. This codes for CASSSTAGGNYGYTF. Filled out from reference TRBV7-2 and TRBJ1-2, the complete variable domain reads GAGVSQSPSNKVTEKGKDVELRCDPISGHTALYWYRQSLGQGLEFLIYFQGNSAPDKSGLPSDRFSAERTGGSVSTLTIQRTQQEDSAVYLCASSSTAGGNYGYTFGSGTRLTVV.

This clone was counted once. The chain uses TRBV6-2 or TRBV6-3 and TRBJ1-1; TRBD1 matches at 7 bases. V lost 11 bases to trimming and J lost 0 bases; unmatched junction nucleotides: 9. Germline lookup yields CDR1 MNHEY and CDR2 SVGEGT. The CDR3 contains 14 residues. The CDR3 sequence: CAGSRDRLNTEAFF. The CDR3 DNA sequence: TGTGCCGGAAGCCGGGACAGATTGAACACTGAAGCTTTCTTT.

CDR3 nucleotides: TGCAGCGTTGAAGGGGGCACGAAAGAAGGCTACGAGCAGTACTTC. This translates into CSVEGGTKEGYEQYF. The J gene is TRBJ2-7, the V gene TRBV29-1, with a possible D match to TRBD1 (5 bases). This CDR3 contains 15 residues. The germline V and J ends were trimmed by 1 base and 3 bases, with 16 bases remaining between them. Germline values: CDR1 SQVTM, CDR2 ANQGSEA.

J is TRBJ2-1 and V is TRBV28; 11 bases line up with TRBD1. Losses at the gene ends were 6 bases for V and 3 bases for J; bases not matched to a gene: 4. This CDR3 has 15 residues. The germline V gene has CDR1 MDHEN and CDR2 SYDVKM. The CDR3 protein is CASRGTGGNYNEQFF. CDR3 DNA: TGTGCCAGCAGGGGGACAGGGGGAAACTACAATGAGCAGTTCTTC.

The rearrangement links TRBV19 to TRBJ2-7; 7 positions match TRBD1. V dropped 3 bases and J dropped 4; count of bases not matched to a gene: 9. CDR1 and CDR2 (germline): LNHDA, SQIVND (reference sequence). This CDR3 region has 15 residues. CDR3 nucleotide sequence: TGTGCCAGTAGTATTAAAGGCACAGGGGAATACGAGCAGTACTTC. This sequence encodes CASSIKGTGEYEQYF.

The J gene is TRBJ2-5, the V gene TRBV21-1. TRBV21-1 is noted as a pseudogene. The CDR3 runs to 16 residues. The CDR3 loop reads CASSLGLEGLRETQYF. The DNA of the CDR3 is TGTGCCAGCAGCCTTGGGTTAGAGGGGTTGAGGGAGACCCAGTACTTC.

The sample holds a few counts of this clone. This chain connects TRBV19 to TRBJ1-1; D unclear. The CDR3 runs to 13 residues. Germline V gives CDR1 LNHDA, CDR2 SQIVND (reference sequence). Trimming left V 5 bases short and J 1 base short, with 8 bases between. The CDR3 coding sequence is TGTGCCAGTAGTGAACATAGGAACACTGAAGCTTTCTTT. It codes for CASSEHRNTEAFF.

The chain recombines TRBV5-5 with TRBJ1-3; no clear D. The length of the CDR3 is 15 residues. Germline V gene lookup returns CDR1 SGHKS and CDR2 YYEKEE (reference sequence). Trimming took off 4 bases at V and 0 bases at J, with 11 bases between the two ends. The CDR3 reads CASSTLTSSGNTIYF. In DNA form, the CDR3 reads TGTGCCAGCAGCACCCTTACTAGCTCTGGAAACACCATATATTTT.

In this sample, this clone turned up a few times. V usage is TRBV15 and J usage is TRBJ1-1; D not resolved. From germline, CDR1 is LNHNV and CDR2 YYDKDF (reference sequence). V was cut by 3 bases and J by 1 base, with 9 bases left in between. The length of the CDR3 is 14 residues. The CDR3 loop is CATSSLAGNTEAFF. DNA of the CDR3: TGTGCCACCAGCAGTTTGGCAGGGAACACTGAAGCTTTCTTT.

This chain joins TRBV10-3 and TRBJ1-1, with D unresolved. Germline-derived CDR1 and CDR2 are ENHRY and SYGVKD. V lost 4 bases, J lost 1 base, and 10 bases lay in between. The CDR3 contains 14 residues. The DNA of the CDR3 is TGTGCCATCAGTGTCGATACGCCGAACACTGAAGCTTTCTTT. This codes for CAISVDTPNTEAFF.

The J gene is TRBJ1-4, the V gene TRBV6-5; no reliable D call. The CDR3 contains 14 residues. Germline V gives CDR1 MNHEY, CDR2 SVGAGI. V shed 4 bases and J shed 4 bases, with 10 bases lying between them. CDR3 in DNA: TGTGCCAGCAGTTTGGACTCCTATAATGAAAAACTGTTTTTT. Translating gives CASSLDSYNEKLFF.

This chain links TRBV20-1 with TRBJ1-6; perhaps TRBD1 as D (5 bases). The V end was cut by 6 bases, the J end by 15 bases, with 12 bases between. The CDR3 sequence is 10 residues long. The germline CDR1 and CDR2 sequences are DFQATT and SNEGSKA (reference sequence). Here the CDR3 reads CSAGGGVLHF. The CDR3 DNA sequence: TGCAGTGCCGGAGGAGGGGTCCTCCACTTT.

The rearrangement joins TRBV7-2 to TRBJ2-3; 9 nucleotides agree with TRBD2. The length of the CDR3 is 18 residues. CDR1 and CDR2 from the germline V gene are SGHTA and FQGNSA. V dropped 1 base and J dropped 2; count of bases not matched to a gene: 10. CDR3 DNA: TGTGCCAGCAGCTTAGAAGTCAAGCGGGGGGCCCACACAGATACGCAGTATTTT. Translating gives CASSLEVKRGAHTDTQYF. Drawing the rest from reference TRBV7-2 and TRBJ2-3, the complete variable domain is GAGVSQSPSNKVTEKGKDVELRCDPISGHTALYWYRQSLGQGLEFLIYFQGNSAPDKSGLPSDRFSAERTGGSVSTLTIQRTQQEDSAVYLCASSLEVKRGAHTDTQYFGPGTRLTVL.

There are a few counts of this clone. The chain couples TRBV4-3 to TRBJ1-5, with unresolved D. The CDR3 covers 16 residues. The V gene's germline CDR1 is LGHNA and CDR2 YSLEER. Deletions cut 1 base from V and 3 bases from J, with 13 bases between. CDR3 sequence (DNA): TGCGCCAGCAGCCAAGCCCGCGACCGCTACAATCAGCCCCAGCATTTT. As protein: CASSQARDRYNQPQHF.